A single sample gave rise to the 9 T cell receptor beta chains below, sequenced in a study of cytomegalovirus exposure and HLA in healthy donors (dated by TCRdb to 2015 to 2018). Libraries were made using the immunoSEQ multiplex PCR assay. For the multiplex PCR, a mixture combining 60 forward primers for TCR Vbeta segments and 13 reverse primers for TCR Jbeta segments was used. TCRdb carries this immuneACCESS record with in-frame sequences only. Its versions omit some clonotypes, under half of them owing to an unresolved V gene in the studies checked, with the rest unexplained. This sample has tens of thousands of clones in its table, and 55% to 75% of those were observed once. The ten largest clones capture 15% to 20% of the sample. Source material: PBMCs. The receptors derive from a man in his forties or fifties in good health and CMV-seropositive.

This clone was detected only once. The V and J genes are TRBV9 and TRBJ2-5, with TRBD1 as a possible D gene (6 bases). Looked up from germline, CDR1 is SGDLS and CDR2 is YYNGEE. This CDR3 has 20 residues. V was trimmed by 3 bases and J by 8 bases, leaving 35 bases between them. CDR3 sequence: CASSALGQGNPRESRRTQYF. CDR3 coding DNA: TGTGCCAGCAGCGCCCTGGGGCAGGGGAACCCACGCGAAAGTAGAAGAACCCAGTACTTC.

The V call is TRBV11-2, the J call TRBJ1-1; a weak D match, TRBD1 (6 bases). The germline V gene encodes CDR1 SGHAT and CDR2 FQNNGV. Trimming removed 0 bases from V and 3 bases from J, with 11 bases in between. The CDR3 is 15 residues long. The CDR3 protein is CASSLDRGRDTEAFF. The CDR3 nucleotides read TGTGCCAGCAGCTTAGACAGGGGACGGGACACTGAAGCTTTCTTT.

The V gene is TRBV10-3, the J gene TRBJ2-7; 8 bases match TRBD2. CDR1 and CDR2 from the germline V gene are ENHRY and SYGVKD. V was clipped by 0 bases and J by 2 bases; unmatched bases: 6. The length of the CDR3 is 16 residues. The CDR3 reads CAISESGRAQPYEQYF. The CDR3 region has the DNA TGTGCCATCAGTGAGTCCGGGAGGGCCCAGCCCTACGAGCAGTACTTC.

The genes are TRBV7-9 and TRBJ1-6; TRBD1 might be the D (5 bases). V was pared by 3 bases and J by 6 bases, with 9 bases between. This CDR3 spans 14 amino acids. Germline assignment: CDR1 SEHNR and CDR2 FQNEAQ (reference sequence). The CDR3 nucleotides are TGTGCCAGCAGCTTCGGACACCTTAATTCACCCCTCCACTTT. As protein: CASSFGHLNSPLHF.

The table lists this clone with a few counts. The chain joins TRBV6-4 to TRBJ2-1; possibly TRBD2 for D (6 bases). The CDR3 has 16 amino acids. V was cut by 0 bases and J by 4 bases, with 13 bases left in between. Germline CDR1 and CDR2: MRHNA and SNTAGT. The CDR3 sequence: CASSDSPSVIYNEQFF. The CDR3 bases are TGTGCCAGCAGTGACTCCCCTAGCGTGATATACAATGAGCAGTTCTTC.

The chain couples TRBV15 to TRBJ2-5; 7 bases line up with TRBD1. With 4 bases clipped from V and 4 bases from J, the junction kept 3 bases outside the gene matches. Germline CDR1 is LNHNV and CDR2 is YYDKDF (reference sequence). CDR3 length: 13 amino acids. CDR3 region: CATSTTGRETQYF. For the CDR3, the DNA is TGTGCCACCAGCACGACAGGGAGAGAGACCCAGTACTTC.

The V and J genes are TRBV30 and TRBJ1-3; no reliable D call. This CDR3 is built from 14 residues. Trimming cost V 4 bases and J 1 base, with 11 bases left between them. Germline-derived CDR1 and CDR2 are GTSNPN and SVGIG (reference sequence). Here the CDR3 reads CAWNRVPSGNTIYF. The DNA for the CDR3 is TGTGCCTGGAATCGGGTTCCGTCTGGAAACACCATATATTTT. Together with reference TRBV30 and TRBJ1-3, the CDR3 gives the full variable domain: SQTIHQWPATLVQPVGSPLSLECTVEGTSNPNLYWYRQAAGRGLQLLFYSVGIGQISSEVPQNLSASRPQDRQFILSSKKLLLSDSGFYLCAWNRVPSGNTIYFGEGSWLTVV.

This sequence joins TRBV2 and TRBJ1-5, with D possibly TRBD1 on 6 matching bases. The CDR3 spans 15 residues. Germline V gene data show CDR1 as SNHLY and CDR2 as FYNNEI. The V end was cut by 4 bases, the J end by 4 bases, with 14 bases between. In nucleotides, the CDR3 is TGTGCCAGCAGTGCGGGTGACAGGCAGAATCAGCCCCAGCATTTT. As protein: CASSAGDRQNQPQHF.

This clone was recorded once. The chain uses TRBV11-3 and TRBJ2-1; TRBD2 might be the D (6 bases). CDR3 size: 15 residues. The ends were cut back, 3 bases at V and 8 bases at J, with 17 bases in the middle. The germline V gene has CDR1 SGHNT and CDR2 YENEEA. The CDR3 DNA reads TGTGCCAGCAGCTTCCAGGAGGGCCTCTATGATGAGCAGTTCTTC. It is translated as CASSFQEGLYDEQFF.